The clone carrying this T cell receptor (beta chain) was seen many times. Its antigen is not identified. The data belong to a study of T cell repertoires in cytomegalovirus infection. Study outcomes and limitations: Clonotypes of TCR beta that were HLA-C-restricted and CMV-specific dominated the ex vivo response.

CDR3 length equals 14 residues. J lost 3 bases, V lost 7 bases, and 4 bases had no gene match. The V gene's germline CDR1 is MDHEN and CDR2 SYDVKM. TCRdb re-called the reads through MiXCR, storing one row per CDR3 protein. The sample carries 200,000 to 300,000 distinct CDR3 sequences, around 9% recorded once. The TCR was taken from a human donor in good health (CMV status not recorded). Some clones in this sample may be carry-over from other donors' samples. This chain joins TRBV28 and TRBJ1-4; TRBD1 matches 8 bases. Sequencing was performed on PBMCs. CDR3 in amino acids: CASTGQGANEKLFF. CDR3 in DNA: TGTGCCAGCACCGGACAGGGTGCTAATGAAAAACTGTTTTTT.